One and the same sample provided the 24 T cell receptor beta chains below, sequenced in a study of CD8 T cells in Susac syndrome (dated by TCRdb to about 2019). The protocol used for the library was the immunoSEQ multiplex PCR assay. RNA was extracted with the RNeasy kit and roughly 0.45 to 1 ug was reverse transcribed using random hexamers. Starting from the raw public reads, TCRdb applied fastp trimming at Q25, assembled clones with MiXCR and retained in-frame beta chains. Under each unique CDR3 protein, matching rows form one entry showing the most common genes and DNA. This sample holds about 140,000 distinct CDR3 sequences; 95% were observed only once. The ten largest clones add up to approximately 0.18% of the sample. Sequencing was performed on CD8+ T cells from PBMCs. Receptors were obtained from a human donor with Susac syndrome.

V and J are TRBV29-1 and TRBJ1-1; no firm D call. This CDR3 has 10 amino acids. Trimming took 7 bases from V and 7 from J, leaving 10 bases between them. Germline V CDR1 and CDR2: SQVTM, ANQGSEA. CDR3 sequence (DNA): TGCAGCGCGTGGCTAGGTGAAGCTTTCTTT. Protein: CSAWLGEAFF.

About this clonotype: At one end, the junction sequence differs from germline, possibly due to a read error. The gene calls are TRBV7-7 and TRBJ2-6; 7 nucleotides align to TRBD1. The CDR3 sequence is 16 residues long. Looked up from germline, CDR1 is SSHAT and CDR2 is FNYEAQ (reference sequence). The DNA for the CDR3 is TGTGCTAGCAGCCGGATAGGGGGCAATGGGGCCAACGTCCTGACTTTC. Protein sequence: CASSRIGGNGANVLTF.

The rearrangement uses TRBV5-1 and TRBJ2-7; D uncertain. Per germline, CDR1 SGHRS and CDR2 YFSETQ. Trimming stripped 3 bases from V and 3 bases from J, with 19 bases between. The CDR3 has 16 amino acids. CDR3 protein: CASSSRPGPMNYEQYF. CDR3 coding DNA: TGCGCCAGCAGCTCACGCCCCGGCCCAATGAACTACGAGCAGTACTTC.

The chain couples TRBV6-2 or TRBV6-3 to TRBJ2-5; the D is unclear. Germline loops: CDR1 MNHEY, CDR2 SVGEGT. Trimming pared 5 bases from V and 5 bases from J, leaving 6 bases between. The length of the CDR3 is 11 residues. The CDR3 region is CASSPFETQYF. The CDR3 bases are TGTGCCAGCAGTCCTTTCGAGACCCAGTACTTC.

As DNA, the CDR3 is TGTGCCAGCCTTGGACGGGGGACGTCGGGCAATGAGCAGTTCTTC. Its translation: CASLGRGTSGNEQFF. V and J are TRBV4-2 and TRBJ2-1; TRBD2 might be the D (6 bases). The germline V gene encodes CDR1 LGHNA and CDR2 YNFKEQ. This CDR3 spans 15 amino acids. V was shortened by 8 bases and J by 6 bases, with 20 bases between the two germline ends.

This clonotype was detected only once. CDR3 sequence (DNA): TGCAGTGCTAGAGATCATAAGGTGCGGGCCAGCACAGATACGCAGTATTTT. Translated: CSARDHKVRASTDTQYF. The V gene is TRBV20-1, the J gene TRBJ2-3; weak D call: TRBD2 (5 bases). The CDR3 totals 17 residues. In germline, CDR1 is DFQATT, CDR2 SNEGSKA (reference sequence). Trimming took 0 bases from V and 0 from J, leaving 16 bases between them.

The chain joins TRBV7-8 to TRBJ2-7; TRBD2 matches at 7 bases. V shed 9 bases, J shed 1 base, and the junction held 12 bases outside the gene matches. Germline V CDR1 and CDR2: SGHVS, FQNEAQ. CDR3 length: 15 amino acids. The CDR3 loop is CASMGGRLSSYEQYF. CDR3 DNA sequence: TGTGCCAGTATGGGGGGGAGATTGTCATCCTACGAGCAGTACTTC. The variable domain in full, with the rest retrieved from reference TRBV7-8 and TRBJ2-7, is GAGVSQSPRYKVAKRGQDVALRCDPISGHVSLFWYQQALGQGPEFLTYFQNEAQLDKSGLPSDRFFAERPEGSVSTLKIQRTQQEDSAVYLCASMGGRLSSYEQYFGPGTRLTVT.

This chain connects TRBV24-1 to TRBJ1-1; the match to TRBD1 covers 8 bases. After removal of 2 bases from V and 3 bases from J, the junction contained 4 bases not matched to a gene. The CDR3 runs to 15 residues. Germline CDR1 and CDR2: KGHDR and SFDVKD. CDR3 residues: CATSDSKTGDTEAFF. CDR3 nucleotides: TGTGCCACCAGTGATTCCAAGACAGGGGACACTGAAGCTTTCTTT.

The chain uses TRBV19 and TRBJ2-1; 7 nucleotides agree with TRBD2. Germline loops: CDR1 LNHDA, CDR2 SQIVND (reference sequence). The CDR3 length is 18 residues. The V segment lost 3 bases and the J segment 10 bases; nucleotides outside the gene matches: 21. The CDR3 protein is CASSIASGGAYPMMEQFF. DNA of the CDR3: TGTGCCAGTAGTATTGCTAGCGGAGGGGCTTACCCAATGATGGAGCAGTTCTTC.

The V and J genes are TRBV20-1 and TRBJ2-7, with D perhaps TRBD2 (5 bases). CDR1 and CDR2 (germline): DFQATT, SNEGSKA (reference sequence). Trimming took 0 bases from V and 9 from J, leaving 18 bases between them. The CDR3 spans 14 residues. The CDR3 reads CSARDEIAIGVQYF. The CDR3 region has the DNA TGCAGTGCTAGAGATGAAATAGCGATCGGGGTGCAGTACTTC.

The chain has TRBV18 and TRBJ1-1; no definite D call. The CDR3 is 14 residues long. The V and J ends lost 0 bases and 0 bases respectively, with 5 bases between them. Per germline, CDR1 KGHSH and CDR2 LQKENI. The CDR3 loop is CASSPPVLNTEAFF. The CDR3 DNA sequence: TGTGCCAGCTCACCACCAGTGCTGAACACTGAAGCTTTCTTT.

V and J are TRBV4-1 and TRBJ2-1; D is ambiguous. Germline V CDR1 and CDR2: MGHRA, YSYEKL. V lost 1 base to trimming and J lost 4 bases, with 11 bases between them. The CDR3 extends over 15 amino acids. The CDR3 sequence is CASSQGTEPYNEQFF. DNA for the CDR3: TGCGCCAGCAGCCAAGGAACAGAGCCTTACAATGAGCAGTTCTTC.

The CDR3 DNA reads TGTGCCTGGACCCCCTGGGCCGGCGATGAGCAGTTCTTC. This gives the protein CAWTPWAGDEQFF. The chain combines TRBV30 with TRBJ2-1; D ambiguous. Trimming took 4 bases from V and 8 from J, leaving 15 bases between them. Germline CDR1 reads GTSNPN; CDR2 reads SVGIG (reference sequence). The CDR3 is made up of 13 amino acids. Combining the CDR3 with reference TRBV30 and TRBJ2-1 gives the whole variable domain SQTIHQWPATLVQPVGSPLSLECTVEGTSNPNLYWYRQAAGRGLQLLFYSVGIGQISSEVPQNLSASRPQDRQFILSSKKLLLSDSGFYLCAWTPWAGDEQFFGPGTRLTVL.

This chain connects TRBV18 to TRBJ2-7; no firm D call. This CDR3 spans 11 amino acids. The germline gives CDR1 KGHSH, CDR2 LQKENI. Trimming took off 5 bases at V and 4 bases at J, with 6 bases between the two ends. The CDR3, as DNA: TGTGCCAGCTCAAGTGGTTACGAGCAGTACTTC. It is translated as CASSSGYEQYF.

The chain uses TRBV15 and TRBJ2-7; a weak D match, TRBD1 (5 bases). There are 12 residues in the CDR3. Trimming left V 7 bases short and J 0 bases short, with 7 bases between. CDR1 and CDR2 (germline): LNHNV, YYDKDF (reference sequence). CDR3 bases: TGTGCCACCACCAGGGACTCCTACGAGCAGTACTTC. Translated: CATTRDSYEQYF. Filled out from reference TRBV15 and TRBJ2-7, the complete variable domain reads DAMVIQNPRYQVTQFGKPVTLSCSQTLNHNVMYWYQQKSSQAPKLLFHYYDKDFNNEADTPDNFQSRRPNTSFCFLDIRSPGLGDTAMYLCATTRDSYEQYFGPGTRLTVT.

The V call is TRBV13, the J call TRBJ1-5; tentative D call: TRBD1 (5 bases). Per the germline V gene, CDR1 is PRHDT and CDR2 is FYEKMQ (reference sequence). The CDR3 totals 14 residues. Trimming left V 7 bases short and J 4 bases short, with 14 bases between. The CDR3 DNA is TGTGCCAGCACTCGGGGTAGGGGAAATCAGCCCCAGCATTTT. It codes for CASTRGRGNQPQHF.

The chain couples TRBV2 to TRBJ2-2; D is perhaps TRBD1 (6 bases). This CDR3 has 14 amino acids. V gave up 4 bases and J gave up 2 bases, with 8 bases separating them. In germline, CDR1 is SNHLY, CDR2 FYNNEI. CDR3 bases: TGTGCCAGCAGTGTCAGGGGCAACACCGGGGAGCTGTTTTTT. This sequence encodes CASSVRGNTGELFF.

The CDR3 sequence: CASSPRLGGSNEQFF. Here the CDR3 DNA reads TGTGCCAGCAGCCCCCGGTTAGGGGGGAGCAATGAGCAGTTCTTC. The chain combines TRBV9 with TRBJ2-1; D is perhaps TRBD1 or TRBD2 (6 bases each). The CDR3 is 15 amino acids. Germline values: CDR1 SGDLS, CDR2 YYNGEE. V was clipped by 4 bases and J by 6 bases, with 17 bases between them.

This sequence joins TRBV7-9 and TRBJ2-5; D call uncertain. Germline lookup yields CDR1 SEHNR and CDR2 FQNEAQ (reference sequence). CDR3 size: 13 residues. The V and J ends lost 2 bases and 0 bases respectively, with 4 bases between them. In DNA, the CDR3 is TGTGCCAGCAGCTTACTTCACCAAGAGACCCAGTACTTC. Translated, it gives CASSLLHQETQYF.

The chain is built from TRBV6-5 and TRBJ1-2, with 7 nucleotides matching TRBD1. Germline CDR1 MNHEY, CDR2 SVGAGI. The J segment lost 4 bases and the V segment lost 6 bases, leaving 8 bases of the junction unmatched. This CDR3 region has 14 residues. The CDR3 is CASRTTGDGYGYTF. CDR3 nucleotides: TGTGCCAGCAGGACTACAGGGGATGGCTATGGCTACACCTTC.

This rearrangement joins TRBV12-3 or TRBV12-4 to TRBJ2-2; D remains ambiguous. There are 13 residues in the CDR3. Trimming left V 6 bases short and J 5 bases short, with 10 bases between. CDR3: CASSHPDTGELFF. CDR3 DNA: TGTGCCAGCAGCCACCCGGATACCGGGGAGCTGTTTTTT.

This chain connects TRBV13 to TRBJ2-4; 9 bases align to TRBD2. Germline trimming cut 9 bases from V and 8 bases from J; bases unmatched to any gene: 5. The CDR3 is made up of 12 amino acids. Germline CDR1 and CDR2: PRHDT and FYEKMQ (reference sequence). CDR3 loop: CASSSGRDIQYF. The CDR3 nucleotides are TGTGCCAGTAGTAGCGGGAGAGACATTCAGTACTTC. Based on the CDR3 plus reference TRBV13 and TRBJ2-4, the full variable domain is AAGVIQSPRHLIKEKRETATLKCYPIPRHDTVYWYQQGPGQDPQFLISFYEKMQSDKGSIPDRFSAQQFSDYHSELNMSSLELGDSALYFCASSSGRDIQYFGAGTRLSVL.

The chain uses TRBV5-1 and TRBJ2-3; 7 positions match TRBD2. The ends lost 2 bases at V and 2 bases at J; junction bases unmatched: 5. This CDR3 spans 15 amino acids. The germline V gene has CDR1 SGHRS and CDR2 YFSETQ. The CDR3 spells CASSLAGTPTDTQYF. The CDR3 DNA reads as TGCGCCAGCAGCTTAGCGGGAACCCCCACAGATACGCAGTATTTT. The full variable domain, rest sourced from reference TRBV5-1 and TRBJ2-3, is KAGVTQTPRYLIKTRGQQVTLSCSPISGHRSVSWYQQTPGQGLQFLFEYFSETQRNKGNFPGRFSGRQFSNSRSEMNVSTLELGDSALYLCASSLAGTPTDTQYFGPGTRLTVL.

This sequence joins TRBV29-1 and TRBJ2-1, with TRBD2 as a possible D gene (6 bases). The CDR3 runs to 14 residues. The V end lost 4 bases, the J end lost 8 bases, and 18 bases lay between the germline ends. Germline-derived CDR1 and CDR2 are SQVTM and ANQGSEA. The CDR3 spells CSVVGGMVVDEQFF. The CDR3 nucleotides are TGCAGCGTTGTAGGCGGGATGGTAGTGGATGAGCAGTTCTTC.